One and the same sample provided the 16 T cell receptor beta chains below, sequenced in a study of blood T cell repertoires in COVID-19. Assay: immunoSEQ multiplex PCR; the TCRdb copy retains only in-frame clones and omits some. This table has roughly 88,000 clones, approximately 80% appearing once. The sample taken for sequencing was peripheral blood. The receptors come from a woman aged 80 or over with acute or convalescent COVID-19.

V gene TRBV6-5 combines with J gene TRBJ1-1; D remains unclear. Looked up from germline, CDR1 is MNHEY and CDR2 is SVGAGI. Trimming stripped 5 bases from V and 3 bases from J, with 16 bases between. The CDR3 spans 15 residues. The CDR3 nucleotides are TGTGCCAGCAGTCCCTCCTGGGCAGATCACACTGAAGCTTTCTTT. This encodes CASSPSWADHTEAFF.

V and J are TRBV6-4 and TRBJ1-1, with TRBD1 matching over 9 bases. CDR1 MRHNA and CDR2 SNTAGT come from the germline V gene. V shed 6 bases, J shed 5 bases, and the junction held 7 bases outside the gene matches. The CDR3 extends over 14 amino acids. CDR3 in DNA: TGTGCCAGCAGAGAACAGGGGGCCGCAACTGAAGCTTTCTTT. Its translation: CASREQGAATEAFF.

The chain recombines TRBV30 with TRBJ2-3, with 8 positions matching TRBD1. This CDR3 spans 14 amino acids. Germline lookup yields CDR1 GTSNPN and CDR2 SVGIG (reference sequence). The trim removed 7 bases at V and 0 bases at J, leaving 6 bases unmatched. DNA of the CDR3: TGTGCCTCCGACAGGGGAACAAGCACAGATACGCAGTATTTT. This gives the protein CASDRGTSTDTQYF.

This chain links TRBV6-2 or TRBV6-3 with TRBJ2-7, with 7 positions matching TRBD1. This CDR3 contains 14 residues. Germline V lookup: CDR1 MNHEY, CDR2 SVGEGT. The ends lost 0 bases at V and 3 bases at J; junction bases unmatched: 2. CDR3 amino acids: CASSYSRDSYEQYF. CDR3 bases: TGTGCCAGCAGTTACTCCCGGGACAGCTACGAGCAGTACTTC.

V usage is TRBV6-6 and J usage is TRBJ1-1; no reliable D call. Germline values: CDR1 MNHNY, CDR2 SVGAGI (reference sequence). V lost 6 bases to trimming and J lost 4 bases, with 9 bases between them. The CDR3 spans 12 residues. The CDR3 protein is CASREGTTEAFF. CDR3 in DNA: TGTGCCAGCAGGGAGGGAACCACTGAAGCTTTCTTT.

V is TRBV6-4 and J is TRBJ2-7, with 7 bases matching TRBD2. Trimming removed 2 bases from V and 6 bases from J; junction bases left unmatched: 4. Germline V gene data show CDR1 as MRHNA and CDR2 as SNTAGT. The CDR3 is 13 amino acids. The CDR3: CASSDPGGSEQYF. CDR3 DNA: TGTGCCAGCAGTGACCCGGGGGGAAGCGAGCAGTACTTC.

The V call is TRBV18, the J call TRBJ1-3; a weak D match, TRBD1 (6 bases). Germline V CDR1 and CDR2: KGHSH, LQKENI. CDR3 length equals 17 residues. Trimming took 6 bases from V and 2 from J, leaving 20 bases between them. The CDR3 here is CASSPLAGTLPGNTIYF. CDR3 in DNA: TGTGCCAGCTCGCCCCTCGCCGGGACACTGCCTGGAAACACCATATATTTT.

The chain has TRBV5-4 and TRBJ2-7, with a tentative D call TRBD1 (5 bases). V lost 1 base and J lost 8, with 25 bases in between. Germline CDR1 and CDR2: SGHNT and YYREEE (reference sequence). This CDR3 region has 17 residues. CDR3 sequence (DNA): TGTGCCAGCAGCTTGACAGGCCACTCCTCCCTTTCCCAGAAGCAGTACTTC. Translation: CASSLTGHSSLSQKQYF.

The V gene is TRBV24-1, the J gene TRBJ2-7; 9 nucleotides align to TRBD1. The V gene end was trimmed by 5 bases and the J gene end by 5 bases; junction bases not matched to a gene: 9. CDR3 length equals 15 residues. Germline CDR1 and CDR2: KGHDR and SFDVKD. CDR3 sequence reads: CATSGPQGANDEQYF. The CDR3 DNA reads as TGTGCCACCAGTGGTCCACAGGGGGCGAACGACGAGCAGTACTTC.

The chain employs TRBV6-5 and TRBJ2-5; TRBD1 matches 11 bases. The CDR3 is made up of 14 amino acids. After removal of 7 bases from V and 4 bases from J, the junction contained 5 bases not matched to a gene. Germline V CDR1 and CDR2: MNHEY, SVGAGI. The CDR3 reads CASIRTGGPETQYF. The CDR3 DNA is TGTGCCAGCATTCGGACAGGGGGCCCAGAGACCCAGTACTTC.

The chain is built from TRBV5-4 and TRBJ1-2; possibly TRBD1 for D (5 bases). The CDR3 totals 15 residues. Trimming cost V 3 bases and J 7 bases, with 19 bases left between them. Germline V CDR1 and CDR2: SGHNT, YYREEE (reference sequence). CDR3 in DNA: TGTGCCAGCAGCTGGGAGGACACCTTGCTGGGTGGCTACACCTTC. It is translated as CASSWEDTLLGGYTF.

This clone appeared a single time. The rearrangement links TRBV7-9 to TRBJ1-1; 8 bases fit TRBD1. The germline CDR1 and CDR2 sequences are SEHNR and FQNEAQ (reference sequence). V lost 0 bases, J lost 7 bases, and 4 bases stayed unmatched. This CDR3 region has 14 residues. CDR3 sequence: CASSLANRGVEAFF. CDR3 DNA: TGTGCCAGCAGCTTAGCGAACAGGGGGGTTGAAGCTTTCTTT. Variable domain in full (rest from reference TRBV7-9 and TRBJ1-1): DTGVSQNPRHKITKRGQNVTFRCDPISEHNRLYWYRQTLGQGPEFLTYFQNEAQLEKSRLLSDRFSAERPKGSFSTLEIQRTEQGDSAMYLCASSLANRGVEAFFGQGTRLTVV.

This chain's CDR3 is CASSLDSFYEQYF. The CDR3 bases are TGTGCCAGCAGCTTAGACTCCTTCTACGAGCAGTACTTC. The V call is TRBV7-9, the J call TRBJ2-7; D is ambiguous. The V end was cut by 1 base, the J end by 3 bases, with 7 bases between. Germline CDR1 reads SEHNR; CDR2 reads FQNEAQ (reference sequence). The CDR3 has 13 amino acids. Full variable domain (missing parts from reference TRBV7-9 and TRBJ2-7): DTGVSQNPRHKITKRGQNVTFRCDPISEHNRLYWYRQTLGQGPEFLTYFQNEAQLEKSRLLSDRFSAERPKGSFSTLEIQRTEQGDSAMYLCASSLDSFYEQYFGPGTRLTVT.

The V and J genes are TRBV6-5 and TRBJ2-7; TRBD1 matches at 10 bases. Trimming at V came to 6 bases and at J to 4 bases, leaving 9 bases not matched to a gene. Germline loops: CDR1 MNHEY, CDR2 SVGAGI. CDR3 length: 15 amino acids. This chain's CDR3 is CASSRPGQGTYEQYF. DNA for the CDR3: TGTGCCAGCAGCCGACCGGGACAGGGGACGTACGAGCAGTACTTC.

This clone was recorded a few times. The V gene is TRBV7-2, the J gene TRBJ1-1; D not certain. V was pared by 1 base and J by 6 bases, with 9 bases between. Germline CDR1 and CDR2: SGHTA and FQGNSA. The length of the CDR3 is 13 residues. CDR3 sequence: CASSLGAPAEAFF. The CDR3 nucleotides read TGTGCCAGCAGCTTAGGGGCCCCCGCTGAAGCTTTCTTT.

V is TRBV9 and J is TRBJ2-5; 8 bases line up with TRBD1. V was clipped by 4 bases and J by 5 bases; unmatched bases: 16. The CDR3 spans 17 residues. CDR1 and CDR2 (germline): SGDLS, YYNGEE. The CDR3 loop reads CASSPRMPPGGLETQYF. In DNA, the CDR3 is TGTGCCAGCAGCCCCCGAATGCCGCCAGGGGGCTTGGAGACCCAGTACTTC.